The 13 T cell receptor beta chains given below trace back to one sample, sequenced in a study of PD-1 blockade in classical Hodgkin lymphoma. Every patient experienced relapse after autologous stem cell transplantation, and brentuximab vedotin exposure varied. Only in-frame clones appear in the TCRdb table, and some are missing; sequencing was by immunoSEQ multiplex PCR. The sample has 100,000 or so clones, roughly 90% seen once. The starting material was peripheral blood mononuclear cells (PBMCs), obtained before the second cycle of nivolumab. The receptors were gathered from a human donor with classical Hodgkin lymphoma.

CDR3 residues: CASRSGTGYSSYNSPLHF. The CDR3 DNA follows: TGTGCCAGTCGATCCGGGACAGGCTATAGCTCCTATAATTCACCCCTCCACTTT. This chain uses TRBV19 with TRBJ1-6; 8 bases fit TRBD1. Germline V gene sequence: CDR1 LNHDA, CDR2 SQIVND (reference sequence). The CDR3 runs 18 residues. V trimming: 8 bases; J trimming: 0 bases; junction bases outside the gene matches: 12.

This sequence joins TRBV2 and TRBJ2-3; D might be TRBD1 or TRBD2, each matching 5 bases. The ends were cut back, 8 bases at V and 2 bases at J, with 17 bases in the middle. Germline V gene data show CDR1 as SNHLY and CDR2 as FYNNEI. The CDR3 loop spans 15 amino acids. The CDR3 DNA reads as TGTGCCAGCGGGAGACAGTCAAGATTCACAGATACGCAGTATTTT. Its protein is CASGRQSRFTDTQYF.

This rearrangement joins TRBV7-2 to TRBJ1-2, with D perhaps TRBD1 (5 bases). This CDR3 comprises 15 residues. V was trimmed by 3 bases and J by 7 bases, leaving 18 bases between them. CDR1 SGHTA and CDR2 FQGNSA come from the germline V gene. CDR3 sequence: CASSFGDRSLGGYTF. The CDR3, as DNA: TGTGCCAGCAGCTTTGGGGACCGAAGTTTGGGTGGCTACACCTTC.

The rearrangement uses TRBV19 and TRBJ1-5; weak D call: TRBD1 (6 bases). The CDR3 spans 15 residues. CDR1 and CDR2 (germline): LNHDA, SQIVND (reference sequence). V lost 3 bases and J lost 0, with 9 bases in between. Written as DNA, the CDR3 is TGTGCCAGTAGTATCCGACAGGCTAGCAATCAGCCCCAGCATTTT. Translation gives CASSIRQASNQPQHF.

The chain uses TRBV19 and TRBJ1-2; 8 bases are a match to TRBD1. This CDR3 comprises 15 residues. The germline CDR1 and CDR2 sequences are LNHDA and SQIVND (reference sequence). V was clipped by 5 bases and J by 7 bases; unmatched bases: 12. For the CDR3, the DNA is TGTGCCAGTAGTTTTGGACAGGGCAGGGAAGGTGGCTACACCTTC. Encoded protein: CASSFGQGREGGYTF.

This chain links TRBV19 with TRBJ2-7; D is uncertain. The V end lost 7 bases, the J end lost 1 base, and 14 bases lay between the germline ends. The germline V gene has CDR1 LNHDA and CDR2 SQIVND (reference sequence). CDR3 length: 14 amino acids. In DNA form, the CDR3 reads TGTGCCAGTACCTCGGTTGCCGGATCCTACGAGCAGTACTTC. This codes for CASTSVAGSYEQYF.

The rearrangement joins TRBV7-8 to TRBJ2-7, with D tentatively TRBD1 (5 bases). Germline CDR1 is SGHVS and CDR2 is FQNEAQ. The ends were cut back, 2 bases at V and 4 bases at J, with 15 bases in the middle. The CDR3 sequence is 15 residues long. The CDR3 region has the DNA TGTGCCAGCAGCTTAAGGTCAGGGTTACCGTACGAGCAGTACTTC. It encodes CASSLRSGLPYEQYF.

In its sample, this clone was seen once. The rearrangement uses TRBV7-6 and TRBJ1-6, with D possibly TRBD1 on 5 matching bases. Trimming left V 5 bases short and J 9 bases short, with 11 bases between. The CDR3 consists of 13 residues. Per the germline V gene, CDR1 is SGHVS and CDR2 is FNYEAQ. The CDR3, as DNA: TGTGCCAGCAGCACGCTGAGGGGTTCACCCCTCCACTTT. Translating it yields CASSTLRGSPLHF.

The chain has TRBV9 and TRBJ2-5; D possibly corresponds to TRBD1 (6 bases). The end of the DNA aligns better with TRBJ2-7, so the J call may be wrong. This CDR3 spans 16 amino acids. Per germline, CDR1 SGDLS and CDR2 YYNGEE. CDR3 sequence reads: CASRYLDRESSYEQYF. CDR3 in DNA: TGTGCCAGCAGATACTTGGACAGAGAAAGCTCCTACGAGCAGTACTTC.

The chain carries TRBV6-6 and TRBJ1-4; D is perhaps TRBD1 (5 bases). The ends were cut back, 0 bases at V and 7 bases at J, with 15 bases in the middle. The germline CDR1 and CDR2 sequences are MNHNY and SVGAGI (reference sequence). This CDR3 contains 16 residues. Written as DNA, the CDR3 is TGTGCCAGCAGTTACTCGTCATGGACGGGGGGTGAAAAACTGTTTTTT. It is translated as CASSYSSWTGGEKLFF.

The V gene is TRBV9, the J gene TRBJ2-3; D is perhaps TRBD1 (6 bases). Between the trimmed V and J ends, which lost 1 base and 0 bases, there was a span of 9 bases. This CDR3 is built from 15 residues. Germline CDR1 is SGDLS and CDR2 is YYNGEE. This chain's CDR3 is CASSVRTVSTDTQYF. CDR3 in DNA: TGTGCCAGCAGCGTAAGGACAGTTAGCACAGATACGCAGTATTTT.

This sequence joins TRBV4-2 and TRBJ1-3, with unresolved D. The CDR3 is 16 amino acids. The germline V gene has CDR1 LGHNA and CDR2 YNFKEQ. V was clipped by 4 bases and J by 1 base, with 14 bases between them. In DNA, the CDR3 is TGTGCCAGCAGCCCTTCAGACTCTATTTCTGGAAACACCATATATTTT. This codes for CASSPSDSISGNTIYF.

This clone occurred once. The rearrangement uses TRBV6-1 and TRBJ1-3, with 7 positions matching TRBD1. The CDR3 extends over 15 amino acids. The V gene end was trimmed by 3 bases and the J gene end by 4 bases; junction bases not matched to a gene: 6. The germline V gene encodes CDR1 MNHNS and CDR2 SASEGT. CDR3 loop: CASSDTTGRGNTIYF. In nucleotides, the CDR3 is TGTGCCAGCAGTGACACGACAGGGAGGGGAAACACCATATATTTT.